There are a few counts of the clone carrying this T cell receptor (beta chain). The germline CDR1 and CDR2 sequences are SGHTA and FQGTGA. V lost 5 bases to trimming and J lost 6 bases; unmatched junction nucleotides: 10. This CDR3 has 14 amino acids. This sample stems from a study of cytomegalovirus exposure and HLA in healthy donors. The PCR ran on 60 Vbeta and 13 Jbeta primers. Generated by immunoSEQ multiplex PCR, the TCRdb table keeps only in-frame clones and is missing some. The table records approximately 300,000 clones, 84% of them present only once. The rearrangement joins TRBV7-3 to TRBJ2-7; 7 positions agree with TRBD2. Sequencing used PBMCs. The receptor's source is a woman in her thirties or forties in good health and CMV-seropositive. The CDR3 spells CASSRTGGVSEQYF. In DNA, the CDR3 is TGTGCCAGCAGCCGCACGGGAGGCGTCTCCGAGCAGTACTTC.